This T cell receptor (beta chain) was recorded in a study of identical twins. Study-wide results and limits: The study drew conclusions from cross-sectional statistical analysis, not from following the same donors.

Turning to this clonotype: Its antigen is as yet unknown.

TCRdb passed the 5' RACE reads through MiXCR, listing each CDR3 protein once. The sample shows some 1,600,000 distinct CDR3 sequences, about 30% of them seen only once. The sequenced sample consisted of cord blood. This clonotype was sampled from a newborn girl in good health.

This chain's CDR3 is CASSSGQIGELFF. Here the CDR3 DNA reads TGCGCCAGCAGCTCCGGACAGATCGGGGAGCTGTTTTTT. The genes are TRBV5-1 and TRBJ2-2, with D possibly being TRBD1 (6 bases). In germline, CDR1 is SGHRS, CDR2 YFSETQ. V dropped 3 bases and J dropped 7 bases, with 10 bases sitting between them. The CDR3 length is 13 residues.